This TCR beta chain was captured in a study of cytomegalovirus exposure and HLA in healthy donors. Study results and caveats: Most of the CMV-associated TCR beta chains (in a later analysis) appeared to be HLA-restricted. In an earlier analysis, about 87% or about 30%: the productive usage of most TCR beta V segments.

This PCR relied on a set of 60 Vbeta primers and 13 Jbeta primers. The method was immunoSEQ multiplex PCR; TCRdb's version includes in-frame clones alone and lacks a portion of them. The table lists fewer than 130,000 clones, with more than 0.5% in the top ten. About this clone itself: The target antigen is unknown.

The material sequenced was PBMCs. The clonotype originates from a man between 50 and 59 years old in good health and CMV-seronegative.

CDR3: CASSQDTGLEQYF. The CDR3 nucleotides read TGCGCCAGCAGCCAAGACACAGGGCTCGAGCAGTACTTC. V gene TRBV4-3 combines with J gene TRBJ2-7; D is possibly TRBD1 (6 bases). V shed 0 bases and J shed 6 bases, with 9 bases lying between them. The germline gives CDR1 LGHNA, CDR2 YSLEER. The CDR3 sequence is 13 residues long.